This T cell receptor beta chain was recorded in a study of identical twins. This clonotype was found a few times. Its antigen remains unidentified. MiXCR, applied by TCRdb to the 5' RACE reads, yields one record per CDR3 protein. The profile shows roughly 690,000 distinct CDR3 sequences, roughly 6% of them singletons. The CDR3 runs to 19 residues. Germline values: CDR1 MNHNS, CDR2 SASEGT. V trimming: 5 bases; J trimming: 0 bases; junction bases outside the gene matches: 11. Notes on the study in general: Sequences that were beta out-of-frame showed weaker excess twin sharing. Models, which agreed with sharing between unrelated individuals, nonetheless underestimated the out-of-frame TCR alpha sharing seen in monozygotic twins. Cord blood beta clonotypes present at high abundance carried fewer insertions; no such pattern appeared in memory repertoires.

The clonotype comes from a man younger than 35 in good health. Sequencing was carried out using naive T cells sorted from blood. This rearrangement joins TRBV6-1 to TRBJ2-4; 12 bases match TRBD2. CDR3 sequence: CASSTWTSGALIAKNIQYF. CDR3 DNA: TGTGCCAGCAGTACGTGGACTAGCGGGGCCTTGATAGCCAAAAACATTCAGTACTTC.